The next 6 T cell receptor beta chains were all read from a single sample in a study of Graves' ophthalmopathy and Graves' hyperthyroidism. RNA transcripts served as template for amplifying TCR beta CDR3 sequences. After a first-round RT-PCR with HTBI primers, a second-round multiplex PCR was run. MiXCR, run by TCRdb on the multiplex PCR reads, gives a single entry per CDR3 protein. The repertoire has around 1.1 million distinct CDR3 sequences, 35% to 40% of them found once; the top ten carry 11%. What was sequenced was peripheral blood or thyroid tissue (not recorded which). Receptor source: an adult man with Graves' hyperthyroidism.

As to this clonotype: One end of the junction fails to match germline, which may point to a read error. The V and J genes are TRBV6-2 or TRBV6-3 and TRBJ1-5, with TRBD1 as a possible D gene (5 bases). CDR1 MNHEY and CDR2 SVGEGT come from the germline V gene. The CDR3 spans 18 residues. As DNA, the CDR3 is TGTGCCAGCAGTTTTAGTCCAGGGTGGACTACTAGCAATCAGCCCCATCATTTT. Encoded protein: CASSFSPGWTTSNQPHHF.

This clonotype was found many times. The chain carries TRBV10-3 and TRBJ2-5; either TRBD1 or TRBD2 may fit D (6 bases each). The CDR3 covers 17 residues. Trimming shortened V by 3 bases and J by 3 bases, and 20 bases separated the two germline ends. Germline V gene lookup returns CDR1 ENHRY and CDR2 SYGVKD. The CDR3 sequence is CAISELPGARIKETQYF. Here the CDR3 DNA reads TGTGCCATCAGTGAACTCCCGGGGGCGAGGATTAAAGAGACCCAGTACTTC.

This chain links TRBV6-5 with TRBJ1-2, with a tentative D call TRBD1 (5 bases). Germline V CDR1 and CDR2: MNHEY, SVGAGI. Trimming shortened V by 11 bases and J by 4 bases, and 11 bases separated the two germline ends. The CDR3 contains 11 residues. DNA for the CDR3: TGTGCCTGCGAAGACAGCTATGGCTACACCTTC. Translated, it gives CACEDSYGYTF.

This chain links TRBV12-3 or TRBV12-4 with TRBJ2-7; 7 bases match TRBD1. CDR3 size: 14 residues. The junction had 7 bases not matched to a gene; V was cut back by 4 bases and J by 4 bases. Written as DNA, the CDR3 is TGTGCCAGCAGTTATCGACAGGGAGTGTACGAGCAGTACTTC. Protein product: CASSYRQGVYEQYF.

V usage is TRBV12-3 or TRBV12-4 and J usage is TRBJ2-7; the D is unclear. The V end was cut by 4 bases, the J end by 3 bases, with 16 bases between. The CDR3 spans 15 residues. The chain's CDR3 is CASSSRAGRGYEQYF. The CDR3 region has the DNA TGTGCCAGCAGTTCCCGCGCTGGCAGAGGCTACGAGCAGTACTTC.

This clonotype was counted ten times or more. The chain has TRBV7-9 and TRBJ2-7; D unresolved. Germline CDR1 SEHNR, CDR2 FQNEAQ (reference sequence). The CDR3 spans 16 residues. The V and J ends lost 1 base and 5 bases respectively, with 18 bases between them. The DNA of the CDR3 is TGTGCCAGCAGCTTAGGGGCCGTGCTAGGCCTGAACGAGCAGTACTTC. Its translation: CASSLGAVLGLNEQYF.